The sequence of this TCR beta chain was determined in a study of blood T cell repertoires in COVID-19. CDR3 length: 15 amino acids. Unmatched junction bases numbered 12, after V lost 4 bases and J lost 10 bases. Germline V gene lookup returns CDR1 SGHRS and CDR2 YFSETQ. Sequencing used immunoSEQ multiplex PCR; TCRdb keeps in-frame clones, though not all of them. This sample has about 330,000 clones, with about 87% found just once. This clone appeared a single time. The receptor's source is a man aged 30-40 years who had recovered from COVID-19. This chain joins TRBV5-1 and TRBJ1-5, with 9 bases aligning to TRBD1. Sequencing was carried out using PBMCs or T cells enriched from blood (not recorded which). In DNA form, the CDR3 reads TGCGCCAGCAGCACCACCCCGGGACAGGGTGGCCCCCAGCATTTT. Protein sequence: CASSTTPGQGGPQHF.